A single sample is the source of the 5 T cell receptor beta chains below, sequenced in a study of blood T cell repertoires in COVID-19. The method was immunoSEQ multiplex PCR; TCRdb's version includes in-frame clones alone and lacks a portion of them. The sample includes around 170,000 clones, 88% of them seen just once. Sequenced sample: peripheral blood. These receptors all come from a man in his 60s with acute or convalescent COVID-19.

Worth noting for this clone: It is unclear where the CDR3 begins or ends on the DNA, so no DNA is shown, and the CDR3 is as TCRdb lists it. The chain carries TRBV12-5 and TRBJ1-6; no DNA check was done on the table's D call, TRBD1. Germline CDR1 reads LGHNT; CDR2 reads FRNRAP. The CDR3 numbers 15 amino acids, ends counted. CDR3 region: CASGLAQAYDSPLHF.

J is TRBJ1-2 and V is TRBV30, with a possible D match to TRBD1 (5 bases). V was pared by 0 bases and J by 4 bases, with 9 bases between. Per the germline V gene, CDR1 is GTSNPN and CDR2 is SVGIG (reference sequence). This CDR3 spans 13 amino acids. Written as DNA, the CDR3 is TGTGCCTGGAGTGTAGCGGGGCCCTATGGCTACACCTTC. This encodes CAWSVAGPYGYTF.

The chain carries TRBV5-1 and TRBJ1-6; tentative D call: TRBD1 (6 bases). Deletions cut 1 base from V and 7 bases from J, with 15 bases between. The CDR3 is 16 amino acids. CDR1 is SGHRS, CDR2 YFSETQ, per germline. CDR3 region: CASSLSQGTRNSPLHF. The CDR3 bases are TGCGCCAGCAGCTTGTCCCAGGGGACAAGAAATTCACCCCTCCACTTT.

The V call is TRBV5-1, the J call TRBJ1-5; TRBD1 aligns across 10 bases. CDR1 is SGHRS, CDR2 YFSETQ, per germline. After removal of 4 bases from V and 7 bases from J, the junction contained 8 bases not matched to a gene. The CDR3 runs to 15 residues. CDR3 loop: CASSTGTGVGQPQHF. CDR3 nucleotide sequence: TGCGCCAGCAGCACCGGGACAGGGGTAGGCCAGCCCCAGCATTTT.

This clone was seen only once. This chain uses TRBV11-2 with TRBJ1-1; D not resolved. This CDR3 region has 14 residues. Germline V gives CDR1 SGHAT, CDR2 FQNNGV. The V and J ends lost 1 base and 5 bases respectively, with 11 bases between them. CDR3 in amino acids: CASSLAGRGTEAFF. Here the CDR3 DNA reads TGTGCCAGCAGCTTAGCGGGTCGGGGAACTGAAGCTTTCTTT.